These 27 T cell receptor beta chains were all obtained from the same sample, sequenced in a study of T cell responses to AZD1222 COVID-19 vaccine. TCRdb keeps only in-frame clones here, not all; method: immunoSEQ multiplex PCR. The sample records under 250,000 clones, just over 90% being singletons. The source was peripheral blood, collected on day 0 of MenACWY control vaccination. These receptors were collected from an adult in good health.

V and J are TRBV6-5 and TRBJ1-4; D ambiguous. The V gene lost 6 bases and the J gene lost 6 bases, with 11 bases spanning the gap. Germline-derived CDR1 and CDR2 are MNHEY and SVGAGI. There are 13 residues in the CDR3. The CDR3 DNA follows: TGTGCCAGCAGCCGGAAGTTGGATGAAAAACTGTTTTTT. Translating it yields CASSRKLDEKLFF.

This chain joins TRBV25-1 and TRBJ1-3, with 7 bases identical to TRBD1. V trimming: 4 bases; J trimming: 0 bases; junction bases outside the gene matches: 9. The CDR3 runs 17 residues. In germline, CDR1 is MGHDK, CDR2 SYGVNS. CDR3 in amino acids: CASSGWTGGNSGNTIYF. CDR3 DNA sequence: TGTGCCAGCAGTGGATGGACAGGCGGGAACTCTGGAAACACCATATATTTT.

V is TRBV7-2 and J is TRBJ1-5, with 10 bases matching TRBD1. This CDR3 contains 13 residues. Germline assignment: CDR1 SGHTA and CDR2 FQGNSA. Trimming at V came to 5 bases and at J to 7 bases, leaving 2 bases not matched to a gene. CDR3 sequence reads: CASSKDRGQPQHF. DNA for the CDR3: TGTGCCAGCAGCAAGGACAGGGGGCAGCCCCAGCATTTT.

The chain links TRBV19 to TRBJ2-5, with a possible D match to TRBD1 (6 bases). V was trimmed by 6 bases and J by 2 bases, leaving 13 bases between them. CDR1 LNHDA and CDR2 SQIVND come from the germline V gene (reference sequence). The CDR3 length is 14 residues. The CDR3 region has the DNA TGTGCCAGTAGCGCACAGGGTGGGCAAGAGACCCAGTACTTC. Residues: CASSAQGGQETQYF.

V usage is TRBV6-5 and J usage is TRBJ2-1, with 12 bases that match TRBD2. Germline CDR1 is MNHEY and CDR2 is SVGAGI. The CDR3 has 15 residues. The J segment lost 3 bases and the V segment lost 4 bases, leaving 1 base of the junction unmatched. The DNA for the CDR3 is TGTGCCAGCAGTTCTAGCGGGGGGGGCTACAATGAGCAGTTCTTC. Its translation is CASSSSGGGYNEQFF.

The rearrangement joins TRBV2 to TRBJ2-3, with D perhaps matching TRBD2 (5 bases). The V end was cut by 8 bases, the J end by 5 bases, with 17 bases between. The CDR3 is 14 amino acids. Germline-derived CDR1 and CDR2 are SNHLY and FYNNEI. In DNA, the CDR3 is TGTGCCAGCGCCGGGAAGAGGTCAGGAGATACGCAGTATTTT. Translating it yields CASAGKRSGDTQYF. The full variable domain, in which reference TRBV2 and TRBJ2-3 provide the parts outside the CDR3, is EPEVTQTPSHQVTQMGQEVILRCVPISNHLYFYWYRQILGQKVEFLVSFYNNEISEKSEIFDDQFSVERPDGSNFTLKIRSTKLEDSAMYFCASAGKRSGDTQYFGPGTRLTVL.

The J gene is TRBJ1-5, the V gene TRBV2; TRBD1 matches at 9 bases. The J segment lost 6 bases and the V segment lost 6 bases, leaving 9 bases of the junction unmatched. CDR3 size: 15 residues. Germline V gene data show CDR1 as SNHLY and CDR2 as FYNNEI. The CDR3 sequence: CASRMGQGVVQPQHF. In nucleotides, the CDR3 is TGTGCCAGCAGGATGGGACAGGGAGTGGTTCAGCCCCAGCATTTT.

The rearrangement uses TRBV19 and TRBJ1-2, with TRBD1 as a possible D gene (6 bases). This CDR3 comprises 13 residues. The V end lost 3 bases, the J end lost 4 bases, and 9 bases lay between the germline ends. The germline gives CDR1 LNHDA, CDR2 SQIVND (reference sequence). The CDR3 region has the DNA TGTGCCAGTAGTATTGTAGGGGGCTATGGCTACACCTTC. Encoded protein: CASSIVGGYGYTF.

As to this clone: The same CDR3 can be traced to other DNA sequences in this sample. This CDR3 reads CASSLEGRNTEAFF. CDR3 DNA: TGTGCCAGCAGCTTAGAGGGGAGGAACACTGAAGCTTTCTTT. The chain is built from TRBV7-2 and TRBJ1-1; D perhaps matches TRBD1 (5 bases). Germline CDR1 reads SGHTA; CDR2 reads FQGNSA. The V end lost 1 base, the J end lost 1 base, and 7 bases lay between the germline ends. The CDR3 is made up of 14 amino acids.

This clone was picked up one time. DNA for the CDR3: TGTGCCTGGACCCGACAGGGGAGAGGGGGCTACACCTTC. Residues: CAWTRQGRGGYTF. The V gene is TRBV30, the J gene TRBJ1-2; 8 bases line up with TRBD1. With V trimmed by 4 bases and J by 8 bases, 9 bases remained unmatched. In germline, CDR1 is GTSNPN, CDR2 SVGIG (reference sequence). This CDR3 has 13 residues. Using reference TRBV30 and TRBJ1-2 for the parts outside the CDR3, the full variable domain is SQTIHQWPATLVQPVGSPLSLECTVEGTSNPNLYWYRQAAGRGLQLLFYSVGIGQISSEVPQNLSASRPQDRQFILSSKKLLLSDSGFYLCAWTRQGRGGYTFGSGTRLTVV.

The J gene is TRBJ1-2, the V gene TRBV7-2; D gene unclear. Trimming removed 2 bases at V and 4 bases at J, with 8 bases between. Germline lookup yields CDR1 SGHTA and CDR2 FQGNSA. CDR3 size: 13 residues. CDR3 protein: CASSLTGIYGYTF. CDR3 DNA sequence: TGTGCCAGCAGCTTAACCGGCATCTATGGCTACACCTTC.

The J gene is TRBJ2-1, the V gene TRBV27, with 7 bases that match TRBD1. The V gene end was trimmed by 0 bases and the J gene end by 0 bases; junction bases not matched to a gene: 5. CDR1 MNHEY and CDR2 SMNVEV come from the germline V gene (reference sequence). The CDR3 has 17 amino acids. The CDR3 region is CASSLSPTGYSYNEQFF. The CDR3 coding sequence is TGTGCCAGCAGTTTATCCCCGACAGGGTACTCCTACAATGAGCAGTTCTTC.

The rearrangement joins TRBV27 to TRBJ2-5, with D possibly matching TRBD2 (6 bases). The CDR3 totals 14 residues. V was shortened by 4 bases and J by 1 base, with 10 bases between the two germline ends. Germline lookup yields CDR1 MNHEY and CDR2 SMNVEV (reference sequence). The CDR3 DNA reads TGTGCCAGCAGTTACCGGGACTCCCAAGAGACCCAGTACTTC. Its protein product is CASSYRDSQETQYF.

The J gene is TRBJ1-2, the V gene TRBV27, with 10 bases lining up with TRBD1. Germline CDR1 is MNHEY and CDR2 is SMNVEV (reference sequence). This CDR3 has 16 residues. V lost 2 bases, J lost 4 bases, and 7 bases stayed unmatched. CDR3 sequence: CASSLRRDRGGYGYTF. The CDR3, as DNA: TGTGCCAGCAGTTTACGCCGGGACAGGGGTGGCTATGGCTACACCTTC.

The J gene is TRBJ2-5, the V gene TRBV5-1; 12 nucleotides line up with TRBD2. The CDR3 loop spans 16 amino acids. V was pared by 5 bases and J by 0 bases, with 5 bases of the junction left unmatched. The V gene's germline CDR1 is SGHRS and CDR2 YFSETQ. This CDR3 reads CASSFRTSGDQETQYF. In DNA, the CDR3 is TGCGCCAGCAGTTTTCGGACTAGCGGGGACCAAGAGACCCAGTACTTC. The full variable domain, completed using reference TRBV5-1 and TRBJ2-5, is KAGVTQTPRYLIKTRGQQVTLSCSPISGHRSVSWYQQTPGQGLQFLFEYFSETQRNKGNFPGRFSGRQFSNSRSEMNVSTLELGDSALYLCASSFRTSGDQETQYFGPGTRLLVL.

CDR3 coding DNA: TGTGCCAGCAGCCCGGCCGAAGCTTTCTTT. Amino acids: CASSPAEAFF. This rearrangement joins TRBV7-9 to TRBJ1-1; D unclear. The CDR3 sequence is 10 residues long. V was pared by 5 bases and J by 8 bases, with 6 bases between. Germline lookup yields CDR1 SEHNR and CDR2 FQNEAQ (reference sequence).

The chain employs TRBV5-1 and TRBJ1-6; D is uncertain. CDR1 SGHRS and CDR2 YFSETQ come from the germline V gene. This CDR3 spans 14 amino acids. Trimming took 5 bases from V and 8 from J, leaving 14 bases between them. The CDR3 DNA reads TGCGCCAGCAGGGACTCGGATGCTTATTCACCCCTCCACTTT. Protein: CASRDSDAYSPLHF.

The CDR3 DNA reads as TGTGCCAGCAGGGTAGGACCGTCAACCAACTATGGCTACACCTTC. Its translation is CASRVGPSTNYGYTF. The V call is TRBV5-6, the J call TRBJ1-2; D call uncertain. Germline CDR1 is SGHDT and CDR2 is YYEEEE. The CDR3 has 15 residues. Trimming removed 5 bases at V and 2 bases at J, with 16 bases between.

The CDR3 sequence: CASSSNRVGSNQPQHF. Written as DNA, the CDR3 is TGTGCCAGCAGTTCCAACAGGGTGGGTAGCAATCAGCCCCAGCATTTT. The V call is TRBV28, the J call TRBJ1-5, with a weak D call TRBD1 (6 bases). Germline CDR1 MDHEN, CDR2 SYDVKM. Trimming pared 4 bases from V and 0 bases from J, leaving 13 bases between. This CDR3 has 16 residues. Based on the CDR3 plus reference TRBV28 and TRBJ1-5, the full variable domain is DVKVTQSSRYLVKRTGEKVFLECVQDMDHENMFWYRQDPGLGLRLIYFSYDVKMKEKGDIPEGYSVSREKKERFSLILESASTNQTSMYLCASSSNRVGSNQPQHFGDGTRLSIL.

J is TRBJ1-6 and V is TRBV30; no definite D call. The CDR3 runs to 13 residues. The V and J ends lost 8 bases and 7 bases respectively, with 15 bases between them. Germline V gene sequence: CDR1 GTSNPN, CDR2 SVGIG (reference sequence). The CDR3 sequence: CAGHRVPNSPLHF. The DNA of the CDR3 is TGTGCCGGTCACCGGGTTCCCAATTCACCCCTCCACTTT.

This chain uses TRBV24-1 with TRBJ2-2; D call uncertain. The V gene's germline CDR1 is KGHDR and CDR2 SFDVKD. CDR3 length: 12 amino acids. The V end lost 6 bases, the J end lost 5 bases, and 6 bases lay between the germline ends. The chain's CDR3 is CATSRETGELFF. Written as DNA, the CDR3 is TGTGCCACCAGTAGGGAAACCGGGGAGCTGTTTTTT.

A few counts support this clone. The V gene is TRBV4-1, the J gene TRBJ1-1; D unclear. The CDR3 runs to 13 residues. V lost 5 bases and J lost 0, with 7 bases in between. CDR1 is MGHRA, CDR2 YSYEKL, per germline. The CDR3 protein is CASSGRMNTEAFF. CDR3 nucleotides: TGCGCCAGCAGCGGACGGATGAACACTGAAGCTTTCTTT.

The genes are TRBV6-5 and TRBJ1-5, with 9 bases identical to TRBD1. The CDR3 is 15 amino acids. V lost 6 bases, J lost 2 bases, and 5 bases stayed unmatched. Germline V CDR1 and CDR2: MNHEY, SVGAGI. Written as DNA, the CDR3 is TGTGCCAGCAGACCCACAGGGGGCGGCAATCAGCCCCAGCATTTT. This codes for CASRPTGGGNQPQHF.

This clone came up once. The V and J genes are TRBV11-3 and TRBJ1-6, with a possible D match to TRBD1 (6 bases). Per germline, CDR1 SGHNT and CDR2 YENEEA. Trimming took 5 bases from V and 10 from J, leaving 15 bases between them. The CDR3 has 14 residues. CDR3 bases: TGTGCCAGCAGCCAAGGCCAGGGGTACTCACCCCTCCACTTT. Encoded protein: CASSQGQGYSPLHF.

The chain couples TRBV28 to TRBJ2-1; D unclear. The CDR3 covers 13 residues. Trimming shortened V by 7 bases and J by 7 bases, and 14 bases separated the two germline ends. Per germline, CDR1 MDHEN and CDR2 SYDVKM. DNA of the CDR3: TGTGCCAGCAACCCAGAAACACTTAATGAGCAGTTCTTC. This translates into CASNPETLNEQFF.

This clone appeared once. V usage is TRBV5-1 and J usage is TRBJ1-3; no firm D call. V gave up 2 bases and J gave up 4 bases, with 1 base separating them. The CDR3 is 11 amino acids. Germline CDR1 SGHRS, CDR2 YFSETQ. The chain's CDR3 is CASSFGNTIYF. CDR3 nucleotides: TGCGCCAGCAGCTTCGGAAACACCATATATTTT.

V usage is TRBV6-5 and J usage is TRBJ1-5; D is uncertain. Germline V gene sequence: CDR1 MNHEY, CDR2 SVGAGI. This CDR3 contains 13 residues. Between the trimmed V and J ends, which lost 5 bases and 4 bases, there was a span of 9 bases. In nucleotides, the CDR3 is TGTGCCAGCAGTCGGCAGGCGAATCAGCCCCAGCATTTT. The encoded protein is CASSRQANQPQHF.